The 19 T cell receptor beta chains reported below all come from one sample, sequenced in a study of cytomegalovirus exposure and HLA in healthy donors. With 60 Vbeta and 13 Jbeta primers, the PCR was carried out. Sequencing used immunoSEQ multiplex PCR; TCRdb keeps in-frame clones, though not all of them. The table has approximately 210,000 clones, 82% seen once. The specimen was PBMCs. These receptors all stem from a man in his forties or fifties in good health and CMV-seropositive.

The chain carries TRBV6-5 and TRBJ1-1; TRBD1 might be the D (5 bases). The germline V gene encodes CDR1 MNHEY and CDR2 SVGAGI. V was trimmed by 6 bases and J by 4 bases, leaving 12 bases between them. The CDR3 extends over 13 amino acids. The CDR3 is CASRLRVSTEAFF. The DNA of the CDR3 is TGTGCCAGCAGGCTCAGGGTGAGCACTGAAGCTTTCTTT.

The V call is TRBV6-1, the J call TRBJ2-3, with TRBD2 identical over 11 bases. Per germline, CDR1 MNHNS and CDR2 SASEGT. There are 18 residues in the CDR3. The V gene end was trimmed by 4 bases and the J gene end by 1 base; junction bases not matched to a gene: 10. The DNA of the CDR3 is TGTGCCAGCAGTGTTAGCGGGAGGGCGGTTGAGGGCACAGATACGCAGTATTTT. This gives the protein CASSVSGRAVEGTDTQYF.

This chain connects TRBV12-5 to TRBJ2-1; D uncertain. This CDR3 has 13 residues. Trimming removed 2 bases from V and 10 bases from J, with 12 bases in between. Germline lookup yields CDR1 LGHNT and CDR2 FRNRAP. The CDR3 loop is CASGLMPRMEQFF. The CDR3 DNA reads TGTGCTAGTGGTTTGATGCCTAGAATGGAGCAGTTCTTC.

The V gene is TRBV7-2, the J gene TRBJ2-3, with 10 bases matching TRBD2. CDR1 and CDR2 from the germline V gene are SGHTA and FQGNSA. Trimming removed 0 bases from V and 2 bases from J; junction bases left unmatched: 5. CDR3 length equals 17 residues. This CDR3 is CASSLAFLAGDTDTQYF. CDR3 DNA sequence: TGTGCCAGCAGCTTAGCGTTTCTAGCGGGGGACACAGATACGCAGTATTTT.

On this clone itself: This same CDR3 is encoded by further DNA sequences in the sample. The chain uses TRBV19 and TRBJ1-5; 8 positions match TRBD1. This CDR3 has 13 residues. The junction had 2 bases not matched to a gene; V was cut back by 5 bases and J by 5 bases. Germline CDR1 LNHDA, CDR2 SQIVND (reference sequence). For the CDR3, the DNA is TGTGCCAGTAGTCTACAGGGGGATCAGCCCCAGCATTTT. Translated, it gives CASSLQGDQPQHF.

The chain recombines TRBV5-1 with TRBJ2-1; weak D call: TRBD2 (6 bases). V gave up 7 bases and J gave up 8 bases, with 19 bases separating them. There are 14 residues in the CDR3. Germline-derived CDR1 and CDR2 are SGHRS and YFSETQ. CDR3 DNA: TGCGCCAGCTTTCGGGACTCGCCTAGGGATGAGCAGTTCTTC. Protein sequence: CASFRDSPRDEQFF.

This clone was seen a single time. V is TRBV11-2 and J is TRBJ2-7, with a possible D match to TRBD2 (6 bases). The CDR3 totals 17 residues. Looked up from germline, CDR1 is SGHAT and CDR2 is FQNNGV. Trimming pared 1 base from V and 5 bases from J, leaving 21 bases between. Here the CDR3 reads CASSLGVRTGETNEQYF. CDR3 bases: TGTGCCAGCAGCTTAGGAGTGAGAACGGGAGAGACAAACGAGCAGTACTTC.

The J gene is TRBJ2-2, the V gene TRBV4-1, with D tentatively TRBD2 (5 bases). The CDR3 is 14 residues long. Germline V gene data show CDR1 as MGHRA and CDR2 as YSYEKL. V was pared by 2 bases and J by 9 bases, with 13 bases between. CDR3 sequence: CASSQTRASRELFF. The CDR3, as DNA: TGCGCCAGCAGCCAAACTAGGGCGTCGAGGGAGCTGTTTTTT.

The chain uses TRBV12-5 and TRBJ1-1; D call uncertain. The length of the CDR3 is 13 residues. V lost 1 base and J 1 base, leaving 4 bases between the germline ends. CDR1 and CDR2 from the germline V gene are LGHNT and FRNRAP. The CDR3 DNA follows: TGTGCTAGTGGTTTGGGGCCGAACACTGAAGCTTTCTTT. Protein sequence: CASGLGPNTEAFF.

The J gene is TRBJ1-6, the V gene TRBV10-2, with D perhaps matching TRBD1 (6 bases). Germline lookup yields CDR1 WSHSY and CDR2 SAAADI. Between the trimmed V and J ends, which lost 6 bases and 5 bases, there was a span of 11 bases. CDR3 length: 14 residues. CDR3 sequence: CASRGQENNSPLHF. The CDR3, as DNA: TGCGCCAGCAGGGGACAAGAGAATAATTCACCCCTCCACTTT.

V gene TRBV7-9 combines with J gene TRBJ2-1; TRBD2 aligns across 7 bases. Germline V gene sequence: CDR1 SEHNR, CDR2 FQNEAQ (reference sequence). V lost 5 bases and J lost 7; bases outside the gene matches: 14. The CDR3 totals 16 residues. The chain's CDR3 is CASSPPNTVGGNEQFF. The CDR3 DNA reads as TGTGCCAGCAGCCCCCCTAACACGGTGGGAGGGAATGAGCAGTTCTTC.

The chain joins TRBV6-5 to TRBJ2-5; 12 nucleotides line up with TRBD2. The J call is in doubt because the DNA end fits TRBJ2-7 better. This CDR3 contains 15 residues. Germline V CDR1 and CDR2: MNHEY, SVGAGI. This CDR3 is CASSYSTSGSYEQYF. As DNA, the CDR3 is TGTGCCAGCAGTTACTCGACTAGCGGGAGCTACGAGCAGTACTTC.

The rearrangement uses TRBV27 and TRBJ1-2, with D perhaps TRBD1 (6 bases). V was shortened by 10 bases and J by 7 bases, with 25 bases between the two germline ends. Germline V gene data show CDR1 as MNHEY and CDR2 as SMNVEV (reference sequence). The CDR3 covers 15 residues. CDR3 sequence (DNA): TGTGCCACCTATGGGGGGGCAGGGGTATTTGGTGGCTACACCTTC. Protein sequence: CATYGGAGVFGGYTF.

The V call is TRBV5-1, the J call TRBJ2-7; TRBD2 matches at 9 bases. This CDR3 has 16 residues. Germline V CDR1 and CDR2: SGHRS, YFSETQ. V dropped 0 bases and J dropped 4; count of bases not matched to a gene: 8. In DNA form, the CDR3 reads TGCGCCAGCAGCTTGGCCGGTAGCGGGAGTAATTACGAGCAGTACTTC. Translation gives CASSLAGSGSNYEQYF.

The V gene is TRBV19, the J gene TRBJ2-7, with 8 bases that match TRBD2. V was clipped by 4 bases and J by 2 bases; unmatched bases: 4. Germline V gene sequence: CDR1 LNHDA, CDR2 SQIVND (reference sequence). CDR3 length equals 14 residues. For the CDR3, the DNA is TGTGCCAGTAGTACTAGCGGGCGAACCTACGAGCAGTACTTC. Its translation: CASSTSGRTYEQYF.

This clone has a handful of counts. The junction departs from germline at one end; a sequencing error may be responsible. The chain joins TRBV7-9 to TRBJ2-2, with TRBD2 identical over 11 bases. The CDR3 extends over 15 amino acids. The germline CDR1 and CDR2 sequences are SEHNR and FQNEAQ (reference sequence). CDR3: CSSLTSGSRYGELFF. CDR3 DNA: TGTTCCAGCCTAACTAGCGGGAGCCGGTACGGGGAGCTGTTTTTT.

The gene calls are TRBV6-5 and TRBJ2-7; 10 nucleotides align to TRBD2. Germline CDR1 MNHEY, CDR2 SVGAGI. With 4 bases clipped from V and 2 bases from J, the junction kept 8 bases outside the gene matches. The CDR3 totals 16 residues. The CDR3 nucleotides are TGTGCCAGCAGTTCCCACTTCGGACTAGCGGCCTACGAGCAGTACTTC. Translated: CASSSHFGLAAYEQYF.

CDR3 DNA: TGTGCCAGCAGCTTGACCAAAGGCAAGCGGGAGTCCAATGAGCAGTTCTTC. It yields the protein CASSLTKGKRESNEQFF. The chain employs TRBV11-3 and TRBJ2-1, with 8 positions matching TRBD2. The germline CDR1 and CDR2 sequences are SGHNT and YENEEA. The CDR3 runs to 17 residues. V dropped 3 bases and J dropped 6; count of bases not matched to a gene: 13.

Comment on this clone: This CDR3 is also generated by other DNA sequences in the sample. The chain links TRBV7-3 to TRBJ2-3, with 14 bases matching TRBD2. With V trimmed by 3 bases and J by 1 base, 0 bases remained unmatched. CDR1 SGHTA and CDR2 FQGTGA come from the germline V gene. The CDR3 covers 16 residues. Written as DNA, the CDR3 is TGTGCCAGCAGCTTGGGACTAGCGGGAGGCACAGATACGCAGTATTTT. It yields the protein CASSLGLAGGTDTQYF. The variable domain in full, completed from reference TRBV7-3 and TRBJ2-3, reads GAGVSQTPSNKVTEKGKYVELRCDPISGHTALYWYRQSLGQGPEFLIYFQGTGAADDSGLPNDRFFAVRPEGSVSTLKIQRTERGDSAVYLCASSLGLAGGTDTQYFGPGTRLTVL.